This TCR beta chain was found in a study of T cells in Graves' hyperthyroidism and ophthalmopathy. What was amplified from RNA transcripts were TCR beta CDR3 regions. HTBI primers drove first-round RT-PCR of the TCR CDR3. TCRdb redid the calling of the multiplex PCR reads with MiXCR, one entry per CDR3 protein. The sample shows some 570,000 distinct CDR3 sequences, over 12% of them seen only once. Ten or more counts support this clonotype. Its antigen is not identified. Broader study findings: Blood held most thyroid clonotypes expanded above 0.001 frequency.

Ophthalmopathy patients all had a Clinical Activity Score of at least 3, a NOSPECS grade of at least 4 and disease under 3 months old. Diagnosis relied on clinical symptoms, serum thyroxine and TRAb, thyroid ultrasound and orbital computed tomography. The sample comprised blood. This clonotype was obtained from a young woman with Graves' ophthalmopathy.

CDR3 region: CASSMRQTYEQYF. CDR3 bases: TGTGCCAGCAGCATGAGACAAACCTACGAGCAGTACTTC. This chain links TRBV5-6 with TRBJ2-7, with no clear D. Trimming removed 4 bases from V and 2 bases from J, with 10 bases in between. The V gene's germline CDR1 is SGHDT and CDR2 YYEEEE. The CDR3 runs to 13 residues.